Each of the 3 T cell receptor beta chains below was sequenced from the same sample in a study of shared clonotypes between healthy human individuals. Only in-frame clones appear in the TCRdb table, and some are missing; sequencing was by immunoSEQ multiplex PCR. The sample lists 2 million to 3 million clones, 93% occurring once. Sequenced material: naive CD4+ T cells from PBMCs. Subset: CD45RA+ positively selected. The receptor source for this set is a man younger than 30 in good health. Some clones in this sample may be carry-over from other donors' samples.

This sequence joins TRBV6-6 and TRBJ2-7, with D maybe TRBD1 (5 bases). Germline V gene data show CDR1 as MNHNY and CDR2 as SVGAGI (reference sequence). Trimming shortened V by 1 base and J by 4 bases, and 8 bases separated the two germline ends. The CDR3 spans 13 residues. The CDR3 DNA reads as TGTGCCAGCAGTTACTATCAGGGTTACGAGCAGTACTTC. This sequence encodes CASSYYQGYEQYF.

This clone was recorded only once. The V and J genes are TRBV5-1 and TRBJ2-3, with TRBD1 matching 7 bases. V lost 4 bases to trimming and J lost 7 bases; unmatched junction nucleotides: 12. The germline gives CDR1 SGHRS, CDR2 YFSETQ. This CDR3 contains 15 residues. The chain's CDR3 is CASSRSGQATNTQYF. Written as DNA, the CDR3 is TGCGCCAGCAGCAGGAGTGGACAGGCGACGAATACGCAGTATTTT.

Here the CDR3 DNA reads TGTGCCAGCTCTGCGGGAGGGTTCAACGAGCAGTACTTC. Its protein is CASSAGGFNEQYF. The V and J genes are TRBV28 and TRBJ2-7; 9 bases fit TRBD2. V trimming: 8 bases; J trimming: 5 bases; junction bases outside the gene matches: 7. This CDR3 contains 13 residues. The germline CDR1 and CDR2 sequences are MDHEN and SYDVKM.